Each of the 13 T cell receptor beta chains below was sequenced from the same sample in a study of CXCR3-negative and CXCR3-positive naive CD8 T cells. Findings and caveats of the study: TRB CDR3 hydrophobicity was greater in CXCR3-positive naive cells than in CXCR3-negative naive cells.

Libraries of TRB cDNA were made by 5' RACE and carried UMIs. TCRdb re-called the 5' RACE reads and shows each CDR3 protein once, DNA omitted. The sample's table shows about 120,000 distinct CDR3 sequences. Their specific antigens are unknown. The sequenced material came from naive CXCR3+ CD8+ T cells from blood. Specified subset: CD45RO-CCR7+CD27+CD95- naive CD8+ T cells expressing CXCR3 (TNR3+). The receptors come from a human donor in good health. Some clones in this sample may be carry-over from other donors' samples.

The genes are TRBV7-8 and TRBJ2-3; TCRdb gives TRBD2 as the D gene, but with no DNA this cannot be confirmed. The germline gives CDR1 SGHVS, CDR2 FQNEAQ. The CDR3 is 15 amino acids. CDR3 sequence reads: CASTAGPLGTDTQYF.

The rearrangement joins TRBV7-6 to TRBJ2-7. The CDR3 extends over 12 amino acids. Germline V gives CDR1 SGHVS, CDR2 FNYEAQ. CDR3 protein: CASSPGVDEQYF.

The rearrangement uses TRBV12-3 or TRBV12-4 and TRBJ2-1; the D call from TCRdb, TRBD2, cannot be confirmed without DNA. The CDR3 extends over 17 amino acids. The CDR3 sequence is CASSLRGGGLPYNEQFF.

The chain joins TRBV29-1 to TRBJ2-1; TCRdb calls TRBD1, which cannot be checked without DNA. CDR1 and CDR2 from the germline V gene are SQVTM and ANQGSEA. The CDR3 sequence is 13 residues long. The chain's CDR3 is CSVQGAFYNEQFF.

J is TRBJ2-5 and V is TRBV28; the D gene TCRdb calls, TRBD1, cannot be checked with no DNA. This CDR3 has 17 amino acids. From germline, CDR1 is MDHEN and CDR2 SYDVKM. CDR3 sequence reads: CASSFGTGGGMLQTQYF.

The chain uses TRBV11-2 and TRBJ2-2; TCRdb returns TRBD2, unconfirmable since there is no DNA. This CDR3 is built from 14 residues. Per the germline V gene, CDR1 is SGHAT and CDR2 is FQNNGV. CDR3 sequence reads: CASSPGRGTGELFF.

The genes are TRBV6-2 or TRBV6-3 and TRBJ2-2; TCRdb reports TRBD2, a call that lacks DNA to check it against. The CDR3 sequence is 17 residues long. Germline CDR1 is MNHEY and CDR2 is SVGEGT. CDR3 loop: CASTAALLAEYTGELFF.

The J gene is TRBJ1-5, the V gene TRBV28; TCRdb picks TRBD1, but there is no DNA to check that call. The CDR3 contains 16 residues. Germline CDR1 MDHEN, CDR2 SYDVKM. CDR3 sequence reads: CASSSRGVYSNQPQHF.

This rearrangement joins TRBV12-3 or TRBV12-4 to TRBJ2-7. The CDR3 totals 12 residues. CDR3: CASSFQYYEQYF.

The chain employs TRBV5-5 and TRBJ1-1; no DNA is available, so the TRBD1 call from TCRdb remains unchecked. CDR3 length equals 14 residues. Germline CDR1 is SGHKS and CDR2 is YYEKEE (reference sequence). The CDR3 sequence: CASSYNPGGTEAFF.

The chain recombines TRBV29-1 with TRBJ2-6. Germline CDR1 reads SQVTM; CDR2 reads ANQGSEA. CDR3 size: 16 residues. This chain's CDR3 is CSVEVYLGSGANVLTF.

The gene calls are TRBV7-9 and TRBJ1-1; TCRdb picks TRBD1, but there is no DNA to check that call. CDR1 and CDR2 (germline): SEHNR, FQNEAQ (reference sequence). CDR3 length: 13 residues. The CDR3 loop reads CASTGTEVTEAFF.

The chain has TRBV5-1 and TRBJ2-3; TCRdb gives TRBD1 as the D gene, but with no DNA this cannot be confirmed. This CDR3 is 14 amino acids long. CDR1 and CDR2 from the germline V gene are SGHRS and YFSETQ. The CDR3 spells CASSSSSSGQSQYF.